Reported below is one T cell receptor beta chain. These data originate in a study of shared T cell receptors in the human thymus. V was cut by 3 bases and J by 2 bases, with 17 bases left in between. This CDR3 region has 17 residues. Germline values: CDR1 LNHDA, CDR2 SQIVND (reference sequence). TCRdb keeps only in-frame clones here, not all; method: immunoSEQ multiplex PCR. Among 550,000 to 800,000 clones listed, 70% to 90% were seen once. Another study also made use of these data, one on human thymus T cells.

This chain links TRBV19 with TRBJ2-1, with D possibly being TRBD2 (7 bases). The receptor comes from a girl under three years old with a congenital heart defect. The sequenced sample was thymocytes. CDR3 sequence reads: CASSMRGGPSTYNEQFF. CDR3 DNA sequence: TGTGCCAGTAGTATGAGGGGGGGGCCCTCTACCTACAATGAGCAGTTCTTC.